This T cell receptor beta chain came from a study of T cell clonotyping in hematopoietic cell transplantation. General observations from the study: Graft donor and pretransplant recipient Inverse Simpson Index values predicted broader posttransplant TCR diversity. After transplant, recipient diversity fell while pathologically expanded clonotypes grew through day 180.

Comments on this clone: Its antigen is unidentified.

Recipient blood drawn about 28 days pretransplant and days 30, 100, 180 after. The method was immunoSEQ multiplex PCR; TCRdb's version includes in-frame clones alone and lacks a portion of them. The table has more than 4,500 clones, 90% to 95% seen once. This TCR came from a female patient aged 50-60 years who had an allogeneic stem cell transplant from an unrelated donor, so T cells may come from the graft donor. Some clones in this sample may be carry-over from other donors' samples. Material: peripheral blood mononuclear cells, obtained 100 days after allogeneic stem cell transplant.

The DNA for the CDR3 is TGTGCCAGTAGGGCTAGCGGGGGACTAGATACGCAGTATTTT. Residues: CASRASGGLDTQYF. This chain joins TRBV19 and TRBJ2-3; 10 bases line up with TRBD2. With V trimmed by 6 bases and J by 5 bases, 5 bases remained unmatched. Germline CDR1 LNHDA, CDR2 SQIVND (reference sequence). CDR3 length equals 14 residues.